Given below is one T cell receptor (beta chain) in context. This sample stems from a study of blood T cell repertoires in COVID-19. Background on the study: The samples span acute and convalescent COVID-19 from the United States, Italy and Spain. In each case, the material was cDNA or gDNA derived from T cells, B-cell-depleted T cells, or PBMCs.

Per the original data handling: Reference gene primer amplification in the assay estimated nucleated cell counts. Sequenced by immunoSEQ multiplex PCR; TCRdb stores in-frame clones only, minus some. The DNA gave D and trimming, while V, J and clone size come from that table. The sample gives 200,000 to 300,000 clones, 75% to 90% of which show up once; around 6.9% is in the top ten. The germline V gene has CDR1 LNHDA and CDR2 SQIVND (reference sequence). Germline trimming cut 6 bases from V and 1 base from J; bases unmatched to any gene: 7. The CDR3 covers 15 residues. The TCR comes from a man between 60 and 75 years old who had recovered from COVID-19. The material sequenced was peripheral blood. The chain joins TRBV19 to TRBJ2-3, with TRBD2 matching 7 bases. The CDR3 DNA reads as TGTGCCAGTAGAAAGACTAGCATCGGCACAGATACGCAGTATTTT. It codes for CASRKTSIGTDTQYF.